These 17 T cell receptor beta chains originate from one sample sequenced in a study of CD8 T cells in Susac syndrome. RNA amounts of roughly 0.45 to 1 ug underwent reverse transcription with random hexamers. TCRdb re-derived calls from the immunoSEQ multiplex PCR reads in MiXCR, one entry per CDR3 protein. The data hold around 130,000 distinct CDR3 sequences, with 80% to 85% observed a single time. Sequenced: CD8+ T cells from PBMCs. The receptor source for this set is a human donor with multiple sclerosis.

This sequence joins TRBV6-5 and TRBJ1-1, with D uncertain. CDR1 and CDR2 from the germline V gene are MNHEY and SVGAGI. CDR3 length: 14 amino acids. V dropped 5 bases and J dropped 4 bases, with 14 bases sitting between them. The CDR3 is CASSPFGGSTEAFF. CDR3 DNA sequence: TGTGCCAGCAGTCCTTTTGGAGGGTCCACTGAAGCTTTCTTT.

The chain links TRBV20-1 to TRBJ2-1; 13 bases align to TRBD2. With V trimmed by 5 bases and J by 4 bases, 2 bases remained unmatched. The CDR3 runs to 14 residues. Germline V gives CDR1 DFQATT, CDR2 SNEGSKA (reference sequence). CDR3 amino acids: CSAGGLAGYNEQFF. CDR3 bases: TGCAGTGCTGGGGGACTAGCGGGATACAATGAGCAGTTCTTC.

This sequence joins TRBV13 and TRBJ1-3, with 7 bases lining up with TRBD1. The germline V gene encodes CDR1 PRHDT and CDR2 FYEKMQ (reference sequence). This CDR3 has 15 residues. J was trimmed by 4 bases and V by 3 bases; bases with no gene match: 6. CDR3 protein: CASSFPTGSGNTIYF. CDR3 bases: TGTGCCAGCAGCTTCCCGACAGGGTCGGGAAACACCATATATTTT.

This clonotype occurred a few times. The chain combines TRBV4-1 with TRBJ2-1, with D maybe TRBD1 (6 bases). In germline, CDR1 is MGHRA, CDR2 YSYEKL. The V end lost 0 bases, the J end lost 5 bases, and 8 bases lay between the germline ends. This CDR3 has 14 amino acids. CDR3 region: CASSQDRGNNEQFF. CDR3 sequence (DNA): TGCGCCAGCAGCCAAGATAGGGGGAACAATGAGCAGTTCTTC.

This chain connects TRBV13 to TRBJ2-3, with TRBD2 identical over 12 bases. With 5 bases clipped from V and 5 bases from J, the junction kept 5 bases outside the gene matches. This CDR3 spans 15 amino acids. Germline V gives CDR1 PRHDT, CDR2 FYEKMQ (reference sequence). This chain's CDR3 is CASSPRTSGEDTQYF. The CDR3 nucleotides are TGTGCCAGCAGCCCCCGGACTAGCGGGGAAGATACGCAGTATTTT.

The rearrangement links TRBV2 to TRBJ2-7; a possible D gene is TRBD1 (5 bases). V shed 1 base and J shed 5 bases, with 18 bases lying between them. The germline gives CDR1 SNHLY, CDR2 FYNNEI. This CDR3 is built from 16 residues. CDR3 protein: CASSEGWQGIDHEQYV. The CDR3 nucleotides read TGTGCCAGCAGTGAAGGTTGGCAGGGCATAGACCACGAGCAGTACGTC.

This clonotype was recorded a few times. V is TRBV12-3 or TRBV12-4 and J is TRBJ2-7; tentative D call: TRBD2 (6 bases). There are 11 residues in the CDR3. Trimming took off 10 bases at V and 6 bases at J, with 13 bases between the two ends. As DNA, the CDR3 is TGTGCCACCCTGGAGGGAGGCGAGCAGTACTTC. Protein product: CATLEGGEQYF.

The V gene is TRBV19, the J gene TRBJ1-6, with 8 bases matching TRBD1. V lost 11 bases to trimming and J lost 6 bases; unmatched junction nucleotides: 12. The germline V gene encodes CDR1 LNHDA and CDR2 SQIVND (reference sequence). The CDR3 contains 15 residues. The CDR3 DNA follows: TGTGCCTCCATGGACAGGGAGCTTGTTAATTCACCCCTCCACTTT. Encoded protein: CASMDRELVNSPLHF.

About this clonotype itself: The junction and the germline gene differ at one end; a read error may be behind it. This chain joins TRBV9 and TRBJ2-3; 9 bases are shared with TRBD2. The CDR3 has 15 amino acids. Per the germline V gene, CDR1 is SGDLS and CDR2 is YYNGEE. DNA of the CDR3: TGTGCTAGCAGCGCAGCGGGAGGAGTAACAGATGCGCAGTATTTT. Translated: CASSAAGGVTDAQYF. The full variable domain, its missing parts supplied by reference TRBV9 and TRBJ2-3, is DSGVTQTPKHLITATGQRVTLRCSPRSGDLSVYWYQQSLDQGLQFLIQYYNGEERAKGNILERFSAQQFPDLHSELNLSSLELGDSALYFCASSAAGGVTDAQYFGPGTRLTVL.

This clonotype was detected a few times. V is TRBV6-1 and J is TRBJ2-3; unclear D gene. Germline assignment: CDR1 MNHNS and CDR2 SASEGT. V lost 8 bases to trimming and J lost 4 bases, with 7 bases between them. This CDR3 region has 11 residues. Here the CDR3 reads CASVAPDTQYF. Written as DNA, the CDR3 is TGTGCCAGCGTGGCCCCAGATACGCAGTATTTT.

V and J are TRBV7-2 and TRBJ1-3, with D perhaps matching TRBD1 (6 bases). In germline, CDR1 is SGHTA, CDR2 FQGNSA. V gave up 5 bases and J gave up 3 bases, with 14 bases separating them. CDR3 length equals 15 residues. This CDR3 is CASSRETGRGNTIYF. In DNA form, the CDR3 reads TGTGCCAGCAGCCGGGAGACAGGTCGTGGAAACACCATATATTTT.

The chain combines TRBV19 with TRBJ2-7, with 10 nucleotides matching TRBD2. There are 15 residues in the CDR3. J lost 7 bases, V lost 3 bases, and 9 bases had no gene match. CDR1 and CDR2 (germline): LNHDA, SQIVND (reference sequence). Here the CDR3 reads CASSMTSGHYEEQYV. In DNA, the CDR3 is TGTGCCAGTAGTATGACTAGCGGGCACTACGAGGAGCAGTACGTC.

The chain recombines TRBV27 with TRBJ2-7, with TRBD2 as a possible D gene (5 bases). The germline CDR1 and CDR2 sequences are MNHEY and SMNVEV (reference sequence). Trimming removed 4 bases from V and 4 bases from J, with 11 bases in between. The CDR3 is 13 amino acids. The CDR3 protein is CASSWVSGYEQYF. CDR3 DNA sequence: TGTGCCAGCAGTTGGGTTTCGGGGTACGAGCAGTACTTC.

The chain joins TRBV7-9 to TRBJ1-4, with 9 positions matching TRBD1. The germline gives CDR1 SEHNR, CDR2 FQNEAQ (reference sequence). The CDR3 has 17 amino acids. J was trimmed by 8 bases and V by 1 base; bases with no gene match: 11. In nucleotides, the CDR3 is TGTGCCAGCAGCTTAGAGCTAGTTGGACAGGGGAAGGAAAAACTGTTTTTT. It yields the protein CASSLELVGQGKEKLFF.

This clonotype showed up just a few times. The genes are TRBV11-2 and TRBJ2-7, with D possibly matching TRBD1 (6 bases). The CDR3 length is 15 residues. From germline, CDR1 is SGHAT and CDR2 FQNNGV. The V end lost 4 bases, the J end lost 2 bases, and 15 bases lay between the germline ends. The CDR3 sequence: CASSSPQDSTYEQYF. In nucleotides, the CDR3 is TGTGCCAGCAGCTCACCACAGGACAGCACCTACGAGCAGTACTTC.

The J gene is TRBJ1-3, the V gene TRBV7-9; TRBD1 matches 7 bases. J lost 2 bases, V lost 2 bases, and 3 bases had no gene match. Germline loops: CDR1 SEHNR, CDR2 FQNEAQ (reference sequence). The length of the CDR3 is 15 residues. The CDR3 spells CASSLSTGTGNTIYF. The CDR3 bases are TGTGCCAGCAGCTTATCGACAGGGACTGGAAACACCATATATTTT.

This rearrangement joins TRBV6-1 to TRBJ1-3, with D uncertain. V was cut by 0 bases and J by 1 base, with 10 bases left in between. The CDR3 covers 16 residues. Germline V gene sequence: CDR1 MNHNS, CDR2 SASEGT. Here the CDR3 reads CASSEASHESGNTIYF. The CDR3 DNA reads as TGTGCCAGCAGTGAAGCTTCACACGAGTCTGGAAACACCATATATTTT.